Listed below are T cell receptor beta chains from one sample, sequenced in a study of T-cell memory formation after mild COVID-19. Using its own MiXCR run on the 5' RACE reads, TCRdb lists one record per CDR3 protein. Of about 560,000 distinct CDR3 sequences in the sample, roughly 22% were seen once. Sequences were obtained from PBMCs or a T cell subset sorted from them (not recorded which). The receptors shown here come from an adult woman who had mild COVID-19 (a few samples of this study predate the infection). Cell type and time point are not known. CDR3s include the opening cysteine and the closing phenylalanine or tryptophan. Fields, in order: clone size, J gene, V gene, D gene, CDR3 protein, CDR3 DNA. The D gene is left open where the match is weak. Rows may omit the clone size; those that give it use once, few, many or a size class.

>-|TRBJ2-7|TRBV20-1|TRBD1
CSATAGTGGHNEQYF
TGCAGTGCTACCGCAGGGACAGGGGGTCACAACGAGCAGTACTTC
>-|TRBJ1-5|TRBV6-5|TRBD1
CASSPTGQGIYQPQHF
TGTGCCAGCAGTCCTACGGGACAGGGGATCTATCAGCCCCAGCATTTT
>few|TRBJ2-7|TRBV28|-
CASSPHPYEQYF
TGTGCCAGCAGCCCTCACCCCTACGAGCAGTACTTC
>-|TRBJ1-1|TRBV11-2|-
CASSLAQAFF
TGTGCCAGCAGCTTAGCCCAAGCTTTCTTT
>-|TRBJ2-5|TRBV6-1|TRBD1
CASSSGLWGPQGHQETQYF
TGTGCCAGCTCCTCCGGACTTTGGGGCCCACAGGGGCACCAAGAGACCCAGTACTTC
>-|TRBJ1-1|TRBV5-5|-
CASSWTEGTEAFF
TGTGCCAGCAGTTGGACAGAGGGCACTGAAGCTTTCTTT
>many|TRBJ2-3|TRBV24-1|-
CATSEENTDTQYF
TGTGCCACCAGTGAGGAAAACACAGATACGCAGTATTTT
>-|TRBJ2-1|TRBV5-5|TRBD2
CASSHRGSGSHEQFF
TGTGCCAGCAGCCACCGCGGTAGCGGGAGTCATGAGCAGTTCTTC
>few|TRBJ2-5|TRBV6-5|TRBD1
CASSYSRTGGQETQYF
TGTGCCAGCAGTTACTCGCGGACAGGGGGCCAAGAGACCCAGTACTTC
>few|TRBJ2-2|TRBV27|-
CASSLSGFTGELFF
TGTGCCAGCAGTTTATCAGGGTTCACCGGGGAGCTGTTTTTT
>few|TRBJ1-5|TRBV6-5|TRBD1
CASRPGQGHQPQHF
TGTGCCAGCAGGCCGGGACAGGGACATCAGCCCCAGCATTTT
>-|TRBJ1-1|TRBV28|-
CASSWLNTEAFF
TGTGCCAGCAGTTGGCTGAACACTGAAGCTTTCTTT
>-|TRBJ2-7|TRBV30|-
CACDGNSYEQYF
TGTGCCTGTGACGGAAACTCCTACGAGCAGTACTTC